This TCR beta chain was sequenced for a study of blood T cell repertoires in COVID-19. On the study more broadly: The samples span acute and convalescent COVID-19 from the United States, Italy and Spain. Sources were T cells, B-cell-depleted T cells, or PBMCs; the material itself was cDNA or gDNA.

Trimming removed 1 base from V and 2 bases from J; junction bases left unmatched: 4. The CDR3 sequence is 15 residues long. Germline CDR1 is SGHVS and CDR2 is FNYEAQ. Per the authors' pipeline: Estimation of nucleated cell counts was performed using reference gene primer amplification. TCRdb's copy holds only in-frame clones and misses some; the assay was immunoSEQ multiplex PCR. V, J and clone size were drawn from that table, and D and trimming were deduced from the DNA. In the table there are under 200,000 clones, around 87% of which are singletons. Sequenced sample: peripheral blood. V usage is TRBV7-6 and J usage is TRBJ2-5; 7 bases line up with TRBD1. This TCR was sampled from a man between 40 and 49 years old with active or convalescent COVID-19. The CDR3 nucleotides are TGTGCCAGCAGCTTAGTGCCAGGGGGACAAGAGACCCAGTACTTC. It codes for CASSLVPGGQETQYF.